The 10 T cell receptor beta chains given below trace back to one sample, sequenced in a study of OX40 agonist ivuxolimab in advanced cancers. Profiling relied on immunoSEQ multiplex PCR, and the TCRdb table lists in-frame clones only, not all of them. This sample carries 53,000 or so clones, more than 75% of them seen once, and the ten largest clones take more than 0.35%. The material was CD4+ or CD8+ T cells sorted from blood, obtained in a trial of the OX40 agonist ivuxolimab. The receptors come from an adult with an advanced solid tumor such as melanoma, head and neck, liver or kidney cancer.

This clone was picked up a small number of times. V usage is TRBV28 and J usage is TRBJ2-5, with 7 nucleotides matching TRBD1. Germline CDR1 reads MDHEN; CDR2 reads SYDVKM. The CDR3 is made up of 15 amino acids. V was pared by 3 bases and J by 1 base, with 5 bases of the junction left unmatched. The CDR3 spells CASSFPGQIQETQYF. The CDR3 DNA sequence: TGTGCCAGCAGTTTCCCGGGACAGATCCAAGAGACCCAGTACTTC.

CDR3 loop: CASSAGHSYEQYF. The CDR3 region has the DNA TGTGCCAGCAGCGCGGGACACTCTTACGAGCAGTACTTC. V and J are TRBV6-1 and TRBJ2-7; D tentatively fits TRBD1 or TRBD2 (6 bases each). Trimming cost V 6 bases and J 4 bases, with 13 bases left between them. Germline V gives CDR1 MNHNS, CDR2 SASEGT. This CDR3 contains 13 residues.

The genes are TRBV2 and TRBJ2-1, with 10 nucleotides matching TRBD2. V lost 4 bases to trimming and J lost 7 bases; unmatched junction nucleotides: 7. The CDR3 has 15 residues. Germline V gene data show CDR1 as SNHLY and CDR2 as FYNNEI. The CDR3: CASSVGAGGPNEQFF. The DNA for the CDR3 is TGTGCCAGCAGTGTAGGAGCGGGAGGGCCGAATGAGCAGTTCTTC.

The V call is TRBV10-3, the J call TRBJ2-4; D is unresolved. V gave up 10 bases and J gave up 7 bases, with 14 bases separating them. The germline gives CDR1 ENHRY, CDR2 SYGVKD. The CDR3 has 12 residues. The CDR3 reads CATRTDGNIQYF. In DNA, the CDR3 is TGTGCCACCCGGACCGATGGGAACATTCAGTACTTC.

This CDR3 reads CASSFRGGGRTNEQFF. CDR3 coding DNA: TGTGCCAGCAGTTTTAGGGGGGGCGGGAGAACCAATGAGCAGTTCTTC. V usage is TRBV7-2 and J usage is TRBJ2-1; tentative D call: TRBD2 (7 bases). The length of the CDR3 is 16 residues. The V gene's germline CDR1 is SGHTA and CDR2 FQGNSA. V was pared by 6 bases and J by 6 bases, with 21 bases between. The variable domain in full, with the rest retrieved from reference TRBV7-2 and TRBJ2-1, is GAGVSQSPSNKVTEKGKDVELRCDPISGHTALYWYRQSLGQGLEFLIYFQGNSAPDKSGLPSDRFSAERTGGSVSTLTIQRTQQEDSAVYLCASSFRGGGRTNEQFFGPGTRLTVL.

J is TRBJ1-1 and V is TRBV12-5; unclear D gene. Germline CDR1 and CDR2: LGHNT and FRNRAP. This CDR3 is 20 amino acids long. Trimming took off 0 bases at V and 4 bases at J, with 27 bases between the two ends. The CDR3 region has the DNA TGTGCTAGTGGTTTGGTACTTTCCGCCCGGGCCTCCCCGTGGGCCACTGAAGCTTTCTTT. It codes for CASGLVLSARASPWATEAFF.

This chain uses TRBV18 with TRBJ1-5; no definite D call. Trimming left V 1 base short and J 2 bases short, with 6 bases between. Germline CDR1 reads KGHSH; CDR2 reads LQKENI. There are 14 residues in the CDR3. In DNA form, the CDR3 reads TGTGCCAGCTCACCACTGGCCGGCAATCAGCCCCAGCATTTT. Protein: CASSPLAGNQPQHF.

V gene TRBV2 combines with J gene TRBJ1-3, with unresolved D. Germline V lookup: CDR1 SNHLY, CDR2 FYNNEI. The CDR3 has 14 residues. V was cut by 2 bases and J by 4 bases, with 9 bases left in between. CDR3 sequence reads: CASSESPEGNTIYF. The CDR3 nucleotides are TGTGCCAGCAGTGAATCGCCTGAGGGAAACACCATATATTTT.

The chain couples TRBV10-3 to TRBJ1-4, with TRBD1 identical over 9 bases. The V gene end was trimmed by 5 bases and the J gene end by 8 bases; junction bases not matched to a gene: 9. This CDR3 is built from 15 residues. Germline lookup yields CDR1 ENHRY and CDR2 SYGVKD. The CDR3 DNA reads TGTGCCATCAGTAAACTCGACAGGGGGGGAGAAAAACTGTTTTTT. Its translation is CAISKLDRGGEKLFF.

The chain joins TRBV7-9 to TRBJ2-4, with 9 bases identical to TRBD2. Germline V CDR1 and CDR2: SEHNR, FQNEAQ (reference sequence). Losses at the gene ends were 2 bases for V and 3 bases for J; bases not matched to a gene: 5. This CDR3 region has 16 residues. For the CDR3, the DNA is TGTGCCAGCAGCTTACTAGCGGGGATGGGCAAAAACATTCAGTACTTC. It yields the protein CASSLLAGMGKNIQYF.